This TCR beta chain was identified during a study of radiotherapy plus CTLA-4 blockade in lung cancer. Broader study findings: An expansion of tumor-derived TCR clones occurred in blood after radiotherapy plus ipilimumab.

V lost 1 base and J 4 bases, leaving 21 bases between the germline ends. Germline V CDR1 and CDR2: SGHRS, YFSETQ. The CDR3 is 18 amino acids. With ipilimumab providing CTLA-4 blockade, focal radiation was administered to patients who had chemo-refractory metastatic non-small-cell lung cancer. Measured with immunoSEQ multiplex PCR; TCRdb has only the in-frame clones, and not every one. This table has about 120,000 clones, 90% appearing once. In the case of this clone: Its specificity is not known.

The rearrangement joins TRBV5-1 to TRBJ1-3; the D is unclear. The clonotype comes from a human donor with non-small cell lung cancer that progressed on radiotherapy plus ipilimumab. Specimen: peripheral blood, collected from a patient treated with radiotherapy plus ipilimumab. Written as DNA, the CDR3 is TGCGCCAGCAGCTTGCGTTCTTCGGTTCAAGGTGTGGGAAACACCATATATTTT. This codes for CASSLRSSVQGVGNTIYF. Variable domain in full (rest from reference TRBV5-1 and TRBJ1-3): KAGVTQTPRYLIKTRGQQVTLSCSPISGHRSVSWYQQTPGQGLQFLFEYFSETQRNKGNFPGRFSGRQFSNSRSEMNVSTLELGDSALYLCASSLRSSVQGVGNTIYFGEGSWLTVV.